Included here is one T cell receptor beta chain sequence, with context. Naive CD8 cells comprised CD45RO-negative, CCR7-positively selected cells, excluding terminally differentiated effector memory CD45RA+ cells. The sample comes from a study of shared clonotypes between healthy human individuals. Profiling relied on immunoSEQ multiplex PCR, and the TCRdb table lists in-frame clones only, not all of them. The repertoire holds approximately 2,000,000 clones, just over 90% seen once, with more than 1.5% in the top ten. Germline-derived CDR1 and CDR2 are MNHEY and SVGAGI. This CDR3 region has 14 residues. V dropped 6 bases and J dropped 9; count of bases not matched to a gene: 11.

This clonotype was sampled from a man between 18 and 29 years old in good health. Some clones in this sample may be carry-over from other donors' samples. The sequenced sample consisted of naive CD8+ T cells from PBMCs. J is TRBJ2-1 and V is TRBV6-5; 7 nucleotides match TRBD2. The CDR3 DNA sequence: TGTGCCAGCAGCCCGGTGGGACTAATTAGTGAGCAGTTCTTC. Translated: CASSPVGLISEQFF.